This T cell receptor (beta chain) comes out of a study of spatial heterogeneity in lung cancer. Overall study context: Fewer alpha-chain than beta-chain sequences were consistently detected. For tumor regions, TCR transcript counts showed a strong correlation with a T cell module score derived from matched bulk RNA-seq.

Findings and caveats of the study: Intratumoral expanded alpha and beta TCR counts were found to track tumor mutation counts. Ubiquitous and regional expanded TCR counts correlated with ubiquitous and regional nonsynonymous mutations, respectively.

TCRdb re-derived calls from the 5' RACE reads in MiXCR, one entry per CDR3 protein. This sample has about 7,500 distinct CDR3 sequences, with around 12% found just once. This clonotype has at least ten counts. Its antigen is unidentified. For a library built for alpha chains, this beta chain is a stray read; little rests on its size. The sample's time point: sample taken at primary tumor resection. The donors were fewer than 80 patients with non-small cell lung cancer that was early-stage and untreated. The J segment lost 1 base and the V segment lost 6 bases, leaving 8 bases of the junction unmatched. Germline CDR1 SNHLY, CDR2 FYNNEI. The CDR3 contains 15 residues.

Specimen: lung tumor tissue, collected at surgery. This chain joins TRBV2 and TRBJ2-7; TRBD1 matches at 8 bases. This clonotype originated in a male donor with early-stage non-small cell lung cancer. The DNA of the CDR3 is TGTGCCAGCAGCGGTGACAGGGGCGCATCCTACGAGCAGTACTTC. Protein sequence: CASSGDRGASYEQYF.